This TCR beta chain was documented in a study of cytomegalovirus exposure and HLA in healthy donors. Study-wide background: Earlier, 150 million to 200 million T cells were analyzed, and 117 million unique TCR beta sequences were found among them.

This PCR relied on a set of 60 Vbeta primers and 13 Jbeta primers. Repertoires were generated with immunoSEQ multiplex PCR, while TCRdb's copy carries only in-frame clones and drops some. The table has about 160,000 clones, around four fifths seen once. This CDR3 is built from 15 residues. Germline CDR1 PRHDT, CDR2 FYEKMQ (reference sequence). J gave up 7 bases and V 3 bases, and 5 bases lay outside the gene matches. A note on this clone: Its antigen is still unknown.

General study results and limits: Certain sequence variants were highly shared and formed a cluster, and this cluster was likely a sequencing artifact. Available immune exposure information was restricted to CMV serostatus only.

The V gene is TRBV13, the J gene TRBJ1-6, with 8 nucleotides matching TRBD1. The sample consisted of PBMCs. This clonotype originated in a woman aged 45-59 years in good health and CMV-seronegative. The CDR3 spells CASSFRGLGNSPLHF. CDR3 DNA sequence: TGTGCCAGCAGCTTCAGGGGGCTCGGGAATTCACCCCTCCACTTT.